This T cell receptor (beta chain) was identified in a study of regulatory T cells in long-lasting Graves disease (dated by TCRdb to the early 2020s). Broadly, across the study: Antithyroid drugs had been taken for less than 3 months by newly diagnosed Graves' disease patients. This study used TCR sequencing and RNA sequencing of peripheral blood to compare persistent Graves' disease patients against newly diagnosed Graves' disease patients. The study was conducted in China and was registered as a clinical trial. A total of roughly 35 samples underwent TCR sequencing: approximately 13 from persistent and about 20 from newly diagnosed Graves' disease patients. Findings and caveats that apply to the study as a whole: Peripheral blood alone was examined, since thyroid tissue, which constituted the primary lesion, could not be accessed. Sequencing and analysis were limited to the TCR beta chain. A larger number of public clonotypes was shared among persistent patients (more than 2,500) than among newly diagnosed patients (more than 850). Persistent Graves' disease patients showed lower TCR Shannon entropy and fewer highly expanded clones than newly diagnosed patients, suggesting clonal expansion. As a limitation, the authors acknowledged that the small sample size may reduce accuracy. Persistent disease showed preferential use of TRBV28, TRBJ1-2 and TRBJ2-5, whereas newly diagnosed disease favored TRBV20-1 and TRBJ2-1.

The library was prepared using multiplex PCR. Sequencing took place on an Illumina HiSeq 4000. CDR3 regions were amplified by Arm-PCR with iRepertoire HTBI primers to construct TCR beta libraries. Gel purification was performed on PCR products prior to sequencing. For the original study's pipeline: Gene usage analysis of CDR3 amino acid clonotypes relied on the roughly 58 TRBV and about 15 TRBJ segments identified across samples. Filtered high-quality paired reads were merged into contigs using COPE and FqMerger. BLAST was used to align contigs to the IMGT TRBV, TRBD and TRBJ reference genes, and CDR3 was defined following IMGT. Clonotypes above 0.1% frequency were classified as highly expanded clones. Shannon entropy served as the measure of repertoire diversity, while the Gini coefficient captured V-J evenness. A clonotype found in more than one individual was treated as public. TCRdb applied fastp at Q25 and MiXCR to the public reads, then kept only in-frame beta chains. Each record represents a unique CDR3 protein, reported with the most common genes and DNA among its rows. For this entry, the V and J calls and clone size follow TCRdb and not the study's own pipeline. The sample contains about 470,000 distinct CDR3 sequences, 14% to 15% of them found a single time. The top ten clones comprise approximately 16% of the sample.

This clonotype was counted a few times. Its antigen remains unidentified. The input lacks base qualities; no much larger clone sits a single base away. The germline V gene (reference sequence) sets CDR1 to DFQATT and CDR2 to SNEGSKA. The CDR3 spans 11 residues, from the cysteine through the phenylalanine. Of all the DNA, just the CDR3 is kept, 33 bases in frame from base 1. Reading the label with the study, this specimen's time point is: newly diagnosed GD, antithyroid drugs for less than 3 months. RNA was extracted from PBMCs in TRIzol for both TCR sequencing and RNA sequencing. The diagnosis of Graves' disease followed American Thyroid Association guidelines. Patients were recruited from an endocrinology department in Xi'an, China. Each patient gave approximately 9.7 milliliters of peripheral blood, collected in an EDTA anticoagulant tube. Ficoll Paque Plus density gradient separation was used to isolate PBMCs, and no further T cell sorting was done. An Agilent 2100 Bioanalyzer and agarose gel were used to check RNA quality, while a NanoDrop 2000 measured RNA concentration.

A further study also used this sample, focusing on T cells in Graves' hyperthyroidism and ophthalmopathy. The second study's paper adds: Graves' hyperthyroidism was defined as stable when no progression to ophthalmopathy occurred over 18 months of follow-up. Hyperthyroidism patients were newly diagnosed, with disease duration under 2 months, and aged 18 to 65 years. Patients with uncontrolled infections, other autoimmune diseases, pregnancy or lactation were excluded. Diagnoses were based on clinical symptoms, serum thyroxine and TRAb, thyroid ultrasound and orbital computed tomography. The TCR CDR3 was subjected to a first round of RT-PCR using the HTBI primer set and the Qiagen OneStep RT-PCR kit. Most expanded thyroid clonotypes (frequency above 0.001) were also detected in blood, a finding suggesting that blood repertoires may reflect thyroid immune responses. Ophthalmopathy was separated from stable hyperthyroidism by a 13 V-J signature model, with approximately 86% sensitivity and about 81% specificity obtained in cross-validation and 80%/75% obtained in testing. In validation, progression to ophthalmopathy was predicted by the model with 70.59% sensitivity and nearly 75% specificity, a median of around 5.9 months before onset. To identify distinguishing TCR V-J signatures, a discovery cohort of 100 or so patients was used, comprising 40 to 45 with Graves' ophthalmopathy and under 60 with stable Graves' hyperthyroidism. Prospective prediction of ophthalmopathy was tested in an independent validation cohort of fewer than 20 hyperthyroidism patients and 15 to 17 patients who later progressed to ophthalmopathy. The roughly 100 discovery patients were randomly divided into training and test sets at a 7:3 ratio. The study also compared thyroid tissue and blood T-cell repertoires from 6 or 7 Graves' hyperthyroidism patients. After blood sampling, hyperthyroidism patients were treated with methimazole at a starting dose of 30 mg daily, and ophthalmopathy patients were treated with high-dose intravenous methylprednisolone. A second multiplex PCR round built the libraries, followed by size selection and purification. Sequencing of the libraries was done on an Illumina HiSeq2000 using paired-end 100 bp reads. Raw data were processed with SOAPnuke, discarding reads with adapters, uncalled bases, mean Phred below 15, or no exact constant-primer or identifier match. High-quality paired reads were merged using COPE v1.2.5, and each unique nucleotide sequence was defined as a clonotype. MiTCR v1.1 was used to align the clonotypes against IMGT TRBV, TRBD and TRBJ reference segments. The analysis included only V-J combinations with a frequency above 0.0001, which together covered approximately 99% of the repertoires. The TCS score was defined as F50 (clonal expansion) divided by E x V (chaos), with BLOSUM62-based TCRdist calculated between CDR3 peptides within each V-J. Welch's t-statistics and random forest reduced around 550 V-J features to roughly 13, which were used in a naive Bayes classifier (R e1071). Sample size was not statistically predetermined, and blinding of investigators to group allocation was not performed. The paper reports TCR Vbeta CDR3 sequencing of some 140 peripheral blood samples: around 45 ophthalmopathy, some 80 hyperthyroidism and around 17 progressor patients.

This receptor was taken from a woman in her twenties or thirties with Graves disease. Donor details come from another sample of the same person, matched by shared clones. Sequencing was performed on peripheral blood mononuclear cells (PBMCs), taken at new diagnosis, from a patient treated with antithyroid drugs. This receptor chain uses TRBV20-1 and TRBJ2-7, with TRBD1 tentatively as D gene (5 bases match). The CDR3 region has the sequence CTPDRHYEQYF. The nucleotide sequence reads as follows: TGCACCCCTGACAGACACTACGAGCAGTACTTC.